The 10 T cell receptor beta chains listed next were all sequenced from one sample in a study of shared clonotypes between healthy human individuals. Data came from immunoSEQ multiplex PCR; TCRdb stores just in-frame clones and leaves some out. The sample consists of about 1 million clones, about three quarters of them appearing once. Sequencing input: memory CD4+ T cells sorted from blood. The subset: CD45RA-negative fraction. The receptors here all came from a young man in good health.

This sequence joins TRBV30 and TRBJ1-3, with D hard to call. V lost 0 bases, J lost 1 base, and 16 bases lay in between. Per the germline V gene, CDR1 is GTSNPN and CDR2 is SVGIG (reference sequence). CDR3 length equals 17 residues. Written as DNA, the CDR3 is TGTGCCTGGAGTGTACAAAGGACCTTCCGATCTGGAAACACCATATATTTT. As protein: CAWSVQRTFRSGNTIYF.

This sequence joins TRBV6-5 and TRBJ1-1, with TRBD1 matching 7 bases. Germline V gene lookup returns CDR1 MNHEY and CDR2 SVGAGI. V shed 3 bases and J 2 bases; nucleotides not matched to a gene: 6. The CDR3 covers 15 residues. The CDR3 nucleotides are TGTGCCAGCAGTTATTTGGGACAGACAAACACTGAAGCTTTCTTT. The encoded protein is CASSYLGQTNTEAFF.

The V gene is TRBV19, the J gene TRBJ1-2; D not resolved. This CDR3 comprises 13 residues. CDR1 and CDR2 from the germline V gene are LNHDA and SQIVND (reference sequence). The germline V and J ends were trimmed by 7 bases and 0 bases, with 9 bases remaining between them. This chain's CDR3 is CASNLNPNYGYTF. The CDR3 coding sequence is TGTGCCAGTAACCTTAACCCTAACTATGGCTACACCTTC.

This rearrangement joins TRBV5-4 to TRBJ1-4, with 10 bases that match TRBD1. This CDR3 has 15 amino acids. J gave up 3 bases and V 4 bases, and 3 bases lay outside the gene matches. Germline CDR1 and CDR2: SGHNT and YYREEE (reference sequence). The CDR3 DNA follows: TGTGCCAGCAGCCGAGACAGGGGGCCTAATGAAAAACTGTTTTTT. As protein: CASSRDRGPNEKLFF.

The V gene is TRBV7-9, the J gene TRBJ2-6, with D possibly TRBD1 on 6 matching bases. The CDR3 consists of 19 residues. The V gene lost 4 bases and the J gene lost 1 base, with 20 bases spanning the gap. The germline V gene encodes CDR1 SEHNR and CDR2 FQNEAQ (reference sequence). In DNA form, the CDR3 reads TGTGCCAGCAGCTCGGTGGGCAGGGGCGCACGTTCTGGGGCCAACGTCCTGACTTTC. Protein product: CASSSVGRGARSGANVLTF.

The genes are TRBV18 and TRBJ1-1, with a weak D call TRBD1 (5 bases). The ends were cut back, 2 bases at V and 6 bases at J, with 10 bases in the middle. Per germline, CDR1 KGHSH and CDR2 LQKENI. The CDR3 totals 13 residues. The CDR3 DNA is TGTGCCAGCTCACCATCGTCCAGGGCTGAAGCTTTCTTT. Translation: CASSPSSRAEAFF. Drawing the rest from reference TRBV18 and TRBJ1-1, the complete variable domain is NAGVMQNPRHLVRRRGQEARLRCSPMKGHSHVYWYRQLPEEGLKFMVYLQKENIIDESGMPKERFSAEFPKEGPSILRIQQVVRGDSAAYFCASSPSSRAEAFFGQGTRLTVV.

V gene TRBV11-2 combines with J gene TRBJ1-1; TRBD1 might be the D (6 bases). V dropped 6 bases and J dropped 1 base, with 15 bases sitting between them. The germline V gene encodes CDR1 SGHAT and CDR2 FQNNGV. The CDR3 sequence is 15 residues long. The CDR3 spells CASRMDSQKNTEAFF. The CDR3 DNA is TGTGCCAGCAGAATGGACAGCCAAAAGAACACTGAAGCTTTCTTT.

The chain has TRBV6-5 and TRBJ2-7, with 9 nucleotides matching TRBD2. V was pared by 6 bases and J by 4 bases, with 10 bases of the junction left unmatched. CDR1 is MNHEY and CDR2 is SVGAGI in the germline V gene. The CDR3 sequence is 15 residues long. DNA of the CDR3: TGTGCCAGCAGCCTCCGGGGCGGGGGGGCTTACGAGCAGTACTTC. Protein sequence: CASSLRGGGAYEQYF.

The chain employs TRBV30 and TRBJ2-4; possible D gene TRBD2, 5 bases. Trimming left V 0 bases short and J 0 bases short, with 9 bases between. This CDR3 is 15 amino acids long. CDR1 is GTSNPN, CDR2 SVGIG, per germline (reference sequence). CDR3 in DNA: TGTGCCTGGAGTGTATCGGCGGGAGCCAAAAACATTCAGTACTTC. It codes for CAWSVSAGAKNIQYF. Full variable domain (remainder filled in from reference TRBV30 and TRBJ2-4): SQTIHQWPATLVQPVGSPLSLECTVEGTSNPNLYWYRQAAGRGLQLLFYSVGIGQISSEVPQNLSASRPQDRQFILSSKKLLLSDSGFYLCAWSVSAGAKNIQYFGAGTRLSVL.

Only a few counts were recorded for this clone. The chain uses TRBV10-2 and TRBJ1-5; TRBD1 matches at 8 bases. The CDR3 is 15 residues long. Germline V gene data show CDR1 as WSHSY and CDR2 as SAAADI. J lost 7 bases, V lost 3 bases, and 8 bases had no gene match. The CDR3, as DNA: TGCGCCAGCAGTGATCCCGGACAGGGCGGCCAGCCCCAGCATTTT. Amino acids: CASSDPGQGGQPQHF.